This T cell receptor beta chain was identified in a study of T cells in women clearing cervical HPV infection. Overall study context: HLA type stays a possible confounder, typing being limited.

In germline, CDR1 is SGHRS, CDR2 YFSETQ. V gave up 3 bases and J gave up 3 bases; unmatched junction bases: 8. The CDR3 is 16 residues long. On this clone itself: Read coverage stops 3 residues before the CDR3 terminus; the germline J gene supplies the remainder.

Only in-frame clones appear in the TCRdb table, and some are missing; sequencing was by immunoSEQ multiplex PCR. The sample spans around 48,000 clones; the ten largest clones claim around 1.5%. Source material: blood buffy coat. The V and J genes are TRBV5-1 and TRBJ2-3, with TRBD2 matching over 9 bases. This TCR came from a woman aged 18-70 years with a cervical HPV16 infection that either progressed to CIN3+ or cleared (not recorded which). The CDR3 loop is CASSYRARGGTDTQYF. The sequenced part of the CDR3 DNA is TGCGCCAGCAGCTATAGGGCGCGGGGGGGGACAGATACG.